Listed below are T cell receptor beta chains from one sample, sequenced in a study of PD-L1 blockade in urothelial cancer. Some clones are missing from TCRdb's copy, which holds only in-frame ones; the method was immunoSEQ multiplex PCR. The table includes under 70,000 clones, over 75% detected once. The sequencing used PBMCs, collected around atezolizumab (anti-PD-L1) treatment. These receptors originate from a man between 70 and 80 years old with urothelial cancer. The CDR3 runs from the conserved cysteine through the conserved F or W. The D gene is left open where the match is weak. Clone sizes are given selectively: once, few, many, or a class where the clone is expanded.

len,v_gene,j_gene,d_gene,abundance,CDR3nt,CDR3aa
17,TRBV14,TRBJ2-3,TRBD2,once,TGTGCCAGCAGCCCCCCTGAGCGGGAATTAGTACTAGATACGCAGTATTTT,CASSPPERELVLDTQYF
13,TRBV7-2,TRBJ2-7,NA,NA,TGTGCCAGCAGCTTAGCCCACAGCCGCGAGCAGTACTTC,CASSLAHSREQYF
15,TRBV5-8,TRBJ2-7,NA,NA,TGTGCCAGCAGCTTCGAGGTGGCGGTGGCCTACGAGCAGTACTTC,CASSFEVAVAYEQYF
15,TRBV14,TRBJ1-4,NA,NA,TGTGCCAGCAGCCAAGTGGCAGGGAATAATGAAAAACTGTTTTTT,CASSQVAGNNEKLFF
13,TRBV28,TRBJ1-1,NA,NA,TGTGCCAGCAGTTACCCGGGGGACACTGAAGCTTTCTTT,CASSYPGDTEAFF
15,TRBV19,TRBJ2-2,TRBD2,once,TGTGCCAGTAGTATGAGCGGGACTATCACCGGGGAGCTGTTTTTT,CASSMSGTITGELFF
15,TRBV7-3,TRBJ2-1,NA,NA,TGTGCCAGCAGCCCGCAACAGGGACGCTACAATGAGCAGTTCTTC,CASSPQQGRYNEQFF
15,TRBV2,TRBJ1-5,TRBD1,NA,TGTGCCAGCAGGGGACAGGGAACGAGCAATCAGCCCCAGCATTTT,CASRGQGTSNQPQHF
15,TRBV2,TRBJ2-3,TRBD1,NA,TGTGCCAGCAGTGTTGACAGGGGAAGCACAGATACGCAGTATTTT,CASSVDRGSTDTQYF
14,TRBV7-9,TRBJ1-2,NA,NA,TGTGCCAGCAGCTTAGGGGGCGCGGCTTATGGCTACACCTTC,CASSLGGAAYGYTF
14,TRBV10-3,TRBJ1-1,NA,NA,TGTGCCATCAAAGAAGCGGGGGGGGGCACTGAAGCTTTCTTT,CAIKEAGGGTEAFF
15,TRBV7-9,TRBJ2-2,TRBD1,NA,TGTGCCAGCAGACCCGGGACAGGGGGCCCCGGGGAGCTGTTTTTT,CASRPGTGGPGELFF
14,TRBV7-3,TRBJ2-2,NA,NA,TGTGCCAGCAGCCGGACTGGAGACACCGGGGAGCTGTTTTTT,CASSRTGDTGELFF
16,TRBV6-5,TRBJ2-3,NA,NA,TGTGCCAGCAGTTCGGTATACAGAGAAAGCACAGATACGCAGTATTTT,CASSSVYRESTDTQYF
14,TRBV4-1,TRBJ2-1,NA,NA,TGCGCCAGCAGCCAAGATGGGAAGGGTACAGGGCAGTTCTTC,CASSQDGKGTGQFF
17,TRBV19,TRBJ1-5,TRBD1,NA,TGTGCCAGTAGTAAGACAGGGGTCCCCAACAGCAATCAGCCCCAGCATTTT,CASSKTGVPNSNQPQHF
15,TRBV11-2,TRBJ2-1,TRBD1,once,TGTGCCAGCAGCATCGGACAGGGGACTTACAATGAGCAGTTCTTC,CASSIGQGTYNEQFF
16,TRBV7-8,TRBJ1-4,NA,NA,TGTGCCAGCAGCTTAAGGGGCCGCGGGGGGGTTGAAAAACTGTTTTTT,CASSLRGRGGVEKLFF
15,TRBV19,TRBJ2-3,TRBD2,NA,TGTGCCAGTAGATCAGGGACTAGCGGGAGAGATACGCAGTATTTT,CASRSGTSGRDTQYF
13,TRBV7-9,TRBJ1-2,TRBD1,NA,TGTGCCAGCAGCCAGACAGGGTCGAATGGCTACACCTTC,CASSQTGSNGYTF
13,TRBV30,TRBJ1-3,NA,NA,TGTGCCTGGAGTCACGCGGGGGGAAACACCATATATTTT,CAWSHAGGNTIYF
17,TRBV27,TRBJ2-2,NA,NA,TGTGCCAGCACACTGGAAAGTGGAGCGGCGAACACCGGGGAGCTGTTTTTT,CASTLESGAANTGELFF